These 23 T cell receptor beta chains share one sample of origin, sequenced in a study of response to subunit inactivated influenza vaccine. TCRdb processed the RT-PCR reads anew with MiXCR; each CDR3 protein has one entry. The profile shows hundreds of thousands of distinct CDR3 sequences, approximately 14% of them singletons. The sample in question was PBMCs from blood, obtained about 14 days before vaccination. Receptors were obtained from a man aged 45-65 years who received an inactivated influenza vaccine.

V and J are TRBV11-2 and TRBJ2-1; 9 bases fit TRBD2. Losses at the gene ends were 4 bases for V and 4 bases for J; bases not matched to a gene: 5. In germline, CDR1 is SGHAT, CDR2 FQNNGV. CDR3 length equals 15 residues. The CDR3 spells CASSSGAGGYNEQFF. Written as DNA, the CDR3 is TGTGCCAGCAGCTCCGGGGCGGGAGGGTACAATGAGCAGTTCTTC.

In this sample, this clonotype turned up many times. This chain links TRBV12-3 or TRBV12-4 with TRBJ1-1, with D tentatively TRBD1 (5 bases). The CDR3 consists of 15 residues. The V gene lost 4 bases and the J gene lost 4 bases, with 16 bases spanning the gap. DNA for the CDR3: TGTGCCAGCAGTTACTCCCCCCTGGGACCCACTGAAGCTTTCTTT. This codes for CASSYSPLGPTEAFF.

This rearrangement joins TRBV5-4 to TRBJ2-1; TRBD1 matches at 9 bases. The germline gives CDR1 SGHNT, CDR2 YYREEE (reference sequence). The CDR3 has 19 residues. V lost 2 bases, J lost 2 bases, and 14 bases stayed unmatched. CDR3 coding DNA: TGTGCCAGCAGCTTACAGGGACAGGGTCTAATTGAGACCTACAATGAGCAGTTCTTC. Protein product: CASSLQGQGLIETYNEQFF.

This clonotype was found many times. CDR3 loop: CASSRQWGEDYEQYF. The CDR3 bases are TGCGCCAGCAGCAGACAGTGGGGAGAGGACTACGAGCAGTACTTC. This chain links TRBV5-1 with TRBJ2-7; the D call may be TRBD1 or TRBD2 (5 bases each). CDR3 length: 15 amino acids. With 4 bases removed from V and 3 bases from J, the gap between germline ends came to 17 bases. The germline V gene encodes CDR1 SGHRS and CDR2 YFSETQ.

This clonotype was counted at least ten times. Here the CDR3 DNA reads TGCAGCGTTGGACAGGCGAACACTGAAGCTTTCTTT. This encodes CSVGQANTEAFF. V usage is TRBV29-1 and J usage is TRBJ1-1, with a tentative D call TRBD1 (6 bases). The CDR3 sequence is 12 residues long. Germline lookup yields CDR1 SQVTM and CDR2 ANQGSEA. V lost 4 bases and J lost 1, with 7 bases in between.

J is TRBJ2-1 and V is TRBV5-1; perhaps TRBD2 as D (5 bases). The CDR3 extends over 12 amino acids. V dropped 5 bases and J dropped 10 bases, with 13 bases sitting between them. CDR1 is SGHRS and CDR2 is YFSETQ in the germline V gene. The CDR3 spells CASSLTRGEQFF. As DNA, the CDR3 is TGCGCCAGCAGTCTTACTAGAGGCGAGCAGTTCTTC.

The rearrangement links TRBV6-1 to TRBJ2-5, with 12 positions matching TRBD2. Per germline, CDR1 MNHNS and CDR2 SASEGT. V was clipped by 6 bases and J by 7 bases; unmatched bases: 3. This CDR3 is built from 13 residues. CDR3 nucleotide sequence: TGTGCCAGCAGATCGGGACTAGCGGGGACCCAGTACTTC. Its translation is CASRSGLAGTQYF.

There are a few counts of this clonotype. The chain joins TRBV28 to TRBJ2-2; a possible D gene is TRBD1 (6 bases). Trimming left V 1 base short and J 1 base short, with 10 bases between. This CDR3 has 16 amino acids. Germline values: CDR1 MDHEN, CDR2 SYDVKM. In DNA, the CDR3 is TGTGCCAGCAGTTTATCGGGACATCAGAACACCGGGGAGCTGTTTTTT. Translated, it gives CASSLSGHQNTGELFF. Together with reference TRBV28 and TRBJ2-2, the CDR3 gives the full variable domain: DVKVTQSSRYLVKRTGEKVFLECVQDMDHENMFWYRQDPGLGLRLIYFSYDVKMKEKGDIPEGYSVSREKKERFSLILESASTNQTSMYLCASSLSGHQNTGELFFGEGSRLTVL.

A few counts support this clonotype. The chain links TRBV5-1 to TRBJ2-5; TRBD1 might be the D (5 bases). V lost 0 bases and J 5 bases, leaving 11 bases between the germline ends. This CDR3 comprises 14 residues. Germline lookup yields CDR1 SGHRS and CDR2 YFSETQ. In DNA form, the CDR3 reads TGCGCCAGCAGCTTGGGACAGCTCGGGGAGACCCAGTACTTC. Protein: CASSLGQLGETQYF.

This clonotype was observed a handful of times. The J gene is TRBJ2-3, the V gene TRBV3-1, with D possibly TRBD2 on 7 matching bases. CDR1 is LGHDT and CDR2 is YNNKEL in the germline V gene (reference sequence). Trimming shortened V by 2 bases and J by 3 bases, and 15 bases separated the two germline ends. The CDR3 spans 16 residues. This chain's CDR3 is CASSQYRGASTDTQYF. The CDR3 nucleotides read TGTGCCAGCAGCCAATATCGGGGGGCCTCGACAGATACGCAGTATTTT.

The chain combines TRBV29-1 with TRBJ2-2; the D is unclear. The CDR3 sequence is 11 residues long. Germline values: CDR1 SQVTM, CDR2 ANQGSEA. The V and J ends lost 7 bases and 6 bases respectively, with 9 bases between them. CDR3 protein: CSGGRAGELFF. The CDR3 region has the DNA TGCAGCGGTGGACGGGCCGGGGAGCTGTTTTTT.

This clonotype turned up a few times. V and J are TRBV6-2 or TRBV6-3 and TRBJ2-7; D remains ambiguous. Per the germline V gene, CDR1 is MNHEY and CDR2 is SVGEGT. Trimming shortened V by 7 bases and J by 0 bases, and 4 bases separated the two germline ends. The CDR3 spans 11 residues. The CDR3 spells CASMNSYEQYF. The CDR3 DNA sequence: TGTGCCAGCATGAACTCCTACGAGCAGTACTTC.

This clonotype was counted many times. J is TRBJ2-3 and V is TRBV12-3 or TRBV12-4, with 10 nucleotides matching TRBD2. The V gene end was trimmed by 3 bases and the J gene end by 2 bases; junction bases not matched to a gene: 8. This CDR3 is built from 17 residues. The CDR3 sequence is CASSLGRTSGNTDTQYF. The CDR3 bases are TGTGCCAGCAGTTTGGGTCGGACTAGCGGAAACACAGATACGCAGTATTTT.

This chain joins TRBV5-1 and TRBJ2-5; tentatively, D is TRBD2 (5 bases). The CDR3 covers 15 residues. The V gene lost 4 bases and the J gene lost 4 bases, with 17 bases spanning the gap. Germline CDR1 SGHRS, CDR2 YFSETQ. The CDR3, as DNA: TGCGCCAGCAGCCCCGGAGGACCCGCCAGAGAGACCCAGTACTTC. This codes for CASSPGGPARETQYF.

V is TRBV20-1 and J is TRBJ2-7, with a possible D match to TRBD1 (6 bases). Trimming took off 4 bases at V and 0 bases at J, with 10 bases between the two ends. The CDR3 extends over 13 amino acids. Looked up from germline, CDR1 is DFQATT and CDR2 is SNEGSKA (reference sequence). In nucleotides, the CDR3 is TGCAGTGCTACTCGGGACAACTCCTACGAGCAGTACTTC. Translating gives CSATRDNSYEQYF.

This clonotype was seen more than once but under ten times. This chain links TRBV4-1 with TRBJ2-5; 7 positions match TRBD2. The CDR3 runs to 18 residues. Germline V lookup: CDR1 MGHRA, CDR2 YSYEKL. V lost 4 bases and J lost 1; bases outside the gene matches: 15. The CDR3 sequence is CASSPHPGRGGTQETQYF. The CDR3 DNA is TGCGCCAGCAGCCCACACCCAGGCCGCGGGGGAACCCAAGAGACCCAGTACTTC.

The sample holds a few counts of this clonotype. The V call is TRBV6-5, the J call TRBJ2-3; TRBD2 matches 13 bases. Germline CDR1 reads MNHEY; CDR2 reads SVGAGI. J gave up 4 bases and V 2 bases, and 3 bases lay outside the gene matches. The CDR3 loop spans 16 amino acids. DNA of the CDR3: TGTGCCAGCAGTTACCCGACTAGCGGGGGGTCAGATACGCAGTATTTT. Translation gives CASSYPTSGGSDTQYF.

The genes are TRBV19 and TRBJ1-2; 7 bases map to TRBD1. With V trimmed by 4 bases and J by 6 bases, 14 bases remained unmatched. Germline V gives CDR1 LNHDA, CDR2 SQIVND (reference sequence). The CDR3 runs 16 residues. The CDR3 reads CASSKLDRLLWNGYTF. CDR3 DNA: TGTGCCAGTAGTAAGCTGGACAGGCTTCTTTGGAATGGCTACACCTTC.

This chain connects TRBV28 to TRBJ2-1; D is undetermined. The CDR3 covers 14 residues. V dropped 8 bases and J dropped 0 bases, with 11 bases sitting between them. Germline lookup yields CDR1 MDHEN and CDR2 SYDVKM. The CDR3 DNA reads TGTGCCAGCCTGAGACCCAGCTCCTACAATGAGCAGTTCTTC. Translating it yields CASLRPSSYNEQFF.

This chain connects TRBV9 to TRBJ2-6, with 8 bases identical to TRBD2. Germline V gene lookup returns CDR1 SGDLS and CDR2 YYNGEE. The CDR3 is 17 residues long. With 4 bases clipped from V and 0 bases from J, the junction kept 6 bases outside the gene matches. The chain's CDR3 is CASSTYGTSSGANVLTF. CDR3 sequence (DNA): TGTGCCAGCAGCACCTACGGGACTAGCTCTGGGGCCAACGTCCTGACTTTC.

The sample holds a few counts of this clonotype. V gene TRBV7-8 combines with J gene TRBJ2-5, with 12 bases lining up with TRBD2. CDR3 length equals 16 residues. Germline V gene sequence: CDR1 SGHVS, CDR2 FQNEAQ. V shed 5 bases and J 9 bases; nucleotides not matched to a gene: 13. CDR3 region: CASSPRTSGVLKAQYF. The CDR3 DNA is TGTGCCAGCAGCCCCCGGACTAGCGGGGTCCTTAAGGCCCAGTACTTC. Variable domain in full (rest from reference TRBV7-8 and TRBJ2-5): GAGVSQSPRYKVAKRGQDVALRCDPISGHVSLFWYQQALGQGPEFLTYFQNEAQLDKSGLPSDRFFAERPEGSVSTLKIQRTQQEDSAVYLCASSPRTSGVLKAQYFGPGTRLLVL.

The chain couples TRBV5-1 to TRBJ2-7, with D possibly matching TRBD1 (5 bases). This CDR3 has 12 residues. Trimming left V 5 bases short and J 6 bases short, with 12 bases between. Germline V CDR1 and CDR2: SGHRS, YFSETQ. The CDR3 sequence is CASRGQGREQYF. CDR3 bases: TGCGCCAGCAGGGGCCAGGGTCGCGAGCAGTACTTC.

This clonotype was picked up a small number of times. The genes are TRBV6-5 and TRBJ2-2, with D unresolved. Germline lookup yields CDR1 MNHEY and CDR2 SVGAGI. V lost 5 bases, J lost 6 bases, and 13 bases lay in between. This CDR3 has 14 amino acids. The CDR3 protein is CASSHNHFSGELFF. The CDR3 region has the DNA TGTGCCAGCAGTCACAACCATTTCTCCGGGGAGCTGTTTTTT.